Sequencing of this T cell receptor (beta chain) was carried out in a study of shared clonotypes between healthy human individuals. The table came from immunoSEQ multiplex PCR; TCRdb's copy has only in-frame clones and leaves some out. The table includes some 360,000 clones, around 70% detected once. The CDR3 runs 14 residues. Trimming pared 2 bases from V and 7 bases from J, leaving 14 bases between. Germline V lookup: CDR1 SNHLY, CDR2 FYNNEI. The CD4+ fraction was divided into a CD45RA+ naive subset and a CD45RA-negative memory subset. Sequenced: memory CD4+ T cells sorted from blood. Subset given: CD45RA-negative fraction. This clonotype was obtained from a man between 25 and 39 years old in good health. This rearrangement joins TRBV2 to TRBJ2-5, with D perhaps matching TRBD2 (5 bases). As DNA, the CDR3 is TGTGCCAGCAGTGAAACGGACTCCGCCGGGACCCAGTACTTC. This gives the protein CASSETDSAGTQYF.